The rows below give T cell receptor beta chains drawn from one sample of a study of CD8+CD57+ T cells in acquired aplastic anemia. TCRdb reanalysed the reads using MiXCR and keeps one entry per CDR3 protein. This table holds more than 150,000 distinct CDR3 sequences, roughly half found once. The sequenced material came from sorted CD4+, CD8+, or CD8+CD57+ T cells (not recorded which) from PBMCs. These receptors came from a human donor in good health. Each CDR3 is given with its conserved first and last residue. D genes are given only for firm matches. A clone size is listed for some rows: how often the clone was seen (once, few, many), or a class if it is expanded.

j_gene: TRBJ1-1
abundance: NA
d_gene: NA
v_gene: TRBV2
CDR3aa: CASSDSMNTEAFF
CDR3nt: TGTGCCAGCAGTGACAGCATGAACACTGAAGCTTTCTTT

j_gene: TRBJ2-5
abundance: few
d_gene: NA
v_gene: TRBV5-8
CDR3aa: CASSLVGTTTGTQYF
CDR3nt: TGTGCCAGCAGCTTGGTGGGTACAACCACGGGGACCCAGTACTTC

j_gene: TRBJ2-1
abundance: many
d_gene: TRBD1
v_gene: TRBV12-3/TRBV12-4
CDR3aa: CASRDRGEQFF
CDR3nt: TGTGCCAGCCGGGACAGGGGTGAGCAGTTCTTC

j_gene: TRBJ2-5
abundance: NA
d_gene: NA
v_gene: TRBV6-2/TRBV6-3
CDR3aa: CASSYIRRETQYF
CDR3nt: TGTGCCAGCAGTTACATAAGAAGAGAGACCCAGTACTTC

j_gene: TRBJ2-1
abundance: many
d_gene: NA
v_gene: TRBV12-3/TRBV12-4
CDR3aa: CASSLKPGSYNEQFF
CDR3nt: TGTGCCAGCAGTTTAAAGCCCGGCTCCTACAATGAGCAGTTCTTC

j_gene: TRBJ2-7
abundance: many
d_gene: TRBD2
v_gene: TRBV19
CDR3aa: CASSPTSGLAGVGQYF
CDR3nt: TGTGCCAGTAGTCCGACCTCGGGACTAGCGGGAGTGGGGCAGTACTTC

j_gene: TRBJ2-2
abundance: NA
d_gene: NA
v_gene: TRBV7-7
CDR3aa: CASSNFQSTDTGELFF
CDR3nt: TGTGCTAGCAGCAACTTTCAATCGACGGATACCGGGGAGCTGTTTTTT

j_gene: TRBJ2-7
abundance: NA
d_gene: TRBD1
v_gene: TRBV2
CDR3aa: CASSNGQGKSYEQYF
CDR3nt: TGTGCCAGCAGTAACGGACAGGGAAAATCCTACGAGCAGTACTTC

j_gene: TRBJ1-1
abundance: many
d_gene: NA
v_gene: TRBV19
CDR3aa: CAVKGRANTEAFF
CDR3nt: TGTGCCGTAAAAGGTCGGGCGAACACTGAAGCTTTCTTT

j_gene: TRBJ1-6
abundance: NA
d_gene: NA
v_gene: TRBV5-5
CDR3aa: CASSSRPRGDSPLHF
CDR3nt: TGTGCCAGCAGCTCGCGCCCCAGGGGTGATTCACCCCTTCACTTT

j_gene: TRBJ2-1
abundance: NA
d_gene: NA
v_gene: TRBV19
CDR3aa: CASRQVGGLDEQFF
CDR3nt: TGTGCCAGTCGACAGGTCGGGGGGCTCGATGAGCAGTTCTTC

j_gene: TRBJ2-6
abundance: few
d_gene: NA
v_gene: TRBV11-2
CDR3aa: CASSPARKSSGANVLTF
CDR3nt: TGTGCCAGCAGCCCGGCCCGGAAAAGCTCTGGGGCCAACGTCCTGACTTTC

j_gene: TRBJ1-2
abundance: NA
d_gene: NA
v_gene: TRBV20-1
CDR3aa: CSANPFDTDNYGYTF
CDR3nt: TGCAGTGCTAATCCCTTTGACACGGATAACTATGGCTACACCTTC

j_gene: TRBJ2-3
abundance: NA
d_gene: NA
v_gene: TRBV25-1
CDR3aa: CASSDAGQPRCTDTQYF
CDR3nt: TGTGCCAGCAGTGACGCGGGACAGCCAAGATGCACAGATACGCAGTATTTT

j_gene: TRBJ2-7
abundance: NA
d_gene: TRBD1
v_gene: TRBV7-9
CDR3aa: CASSEGTGTYEQYF
CDR3nt: TGTGCCAGCAGTGAAGGGACAGGGACCTACGAGCAGTACTTC

j_gene: TRBJ2-1
abundance: NA
d_gene: NA
v_gene: TRBV29-1
CDR3aa: CSPRRSEQFF
CDR3nt: TGCAGCCCACGCAGGAGTGAGCAGTTCTTC

j_gene: TRBJ2-7
abundance: many
d_gene: TRBD2
v_gene: TRBV2
CDR3aa: CASRESGIPYEQYF
CDR3nt: TGTGCCAGCAGGGAAAGCGGGATCCCTTACGAGCAGTACTTC

j_gene: TRBJ2-2
abundance: few
d_gene: NA
v_gene: TRBV5-6
CDR3aa: CASSTQRQEINTGELFF
CDR3nt: TGTGCCAGCAGCACGCAACGACAGGAGATAAACACCGGGGAGCTGTTTTTT

j_gene: TRBJ2-5
abundance: NA
d_gene: NA
v_gene: TRBV7-2
CDR3aa: CASSPPGQETQYF
CDR3nt: TGTGCCAGCAGCCCCCCCGGCCAAGAGACCCAGTACTTC

j_gene: TRBJ2-3
abundance: NA
d_gene: NA
v_gene: TRBV11-2
CDR3aa: CASSKGWPSEDTQYF
CDR3nt: TGTGCCAGCAGCAAGGGGTGGCCGTCAGAAGATACGCAGTATTTT

j_gene: TRBJ2-7
abundance: NA
d_gene: NA
v_gene: TRBV25-1
CDR3aa: CASGLAGAPEQYF
CDR3nt: TGTGCCAGCGGCTTGGCGGGGGCGCCCGAGCAGTACTTC

j_gene: TRBJ2-7
abundance: few
d_gene: NA
v_gene: TRBV7-9
CDR3aa: CASSGVSYEQYF
CDR3nt: TGTGCCAGCAGTGGCGTCAGCTACGAGCAGTACTTC

j_gene: TRBJ1-2
abundance: NA
d_gene: NA
v_gene: TRBV29-1
CDR3aa: CSVERGLGGYTF
CDR3nt: TGCAGCGTTGAGAGGGGTCTCGGCGGCTACACCTTC

j_gene: TRBJ2-7
abundance: NA
d_gene: NA
v_gene: TRBV20-1
CDR3aa: CSARDQSLSSYEQYF
CDR3nt: TGCAGTGCTAGAGATCAAAGTCTGAGCTCCTACGAGCAGTACTTC

j_gene: TRBJ2-7
abundance: few
d_gene: NA
v_gene: TRBV29-1
CDR3aa: CSVDRGGGYEQYF
CDR3nt: TGCAGCGTTGACAGGGGCGGCGGCTACGAGCAGTACTTC

j_gene: TRBJ1-6
abundance: NA
d_gene: NA
v_gene: TRBV5-4
CDR3aa: CASSLKNSPLHF
CDR3nt: TGTGCCAGCAGCTTGAAAAATTCACCCCTCCACTTT

j_gene: TRBJ1-2
abundance: many
d_gene: NA
v_gene: TRBV3-1
CDR3aa: CASSQTTGFGYTF
CDR3nt: TGTGCCAGCAGCCAAACTACAGGGTTTGGCTACACCTTC

j_gene: TRBJ2-7
abundance: NA
d_gene: TRBD1
v_gene: TRBV13
CDR3aa: CASSYRDSSYEQYF
CDR3nt: TGTGCCAGCAGCTACCGGGACAGTTCCTACGAGCAGTACTTC

j_gene: TRBJ2-7
abundance: many
d_gene: TRBD2
v_gene: TRBV5-5
CDR3aa: CASSSSLAGGPGEQYF
CDR3nt: TGTGCCAGCAGCTCTAGTTTAGCGGGAGGGCCTGGCGAGCAGTACTTC

j_gene: TRBJ2-3
abundance: NA
d_gene: TRBD2
v_gene: TRBV28
CDR3aa: CASSRPGTSYTDTQYF
CDR3nt: TGTGCCAGCAGCCGTCCCGGGACTAGTTACACAGATACGCAGTATTTT

j_gene: TRBJ1-5
abundance: NA
d_gene: TRBD1
v_gene: TRBV7-6
CDR3aa: CASSEGWDRGFNQPQHF
CDR3nt: TGTGCCAGCAGCGAAGGGTGGGACAGGGGGTTCAATCAGCCCCAGCATTTT

j_gene: TRBJ2-1
abundance: NA
d_gene: TRBD2
v_gene: TRBV11-2
CDR3aa: CASSLSSGGSTYEQFF
CDR3nt: TGTGCCAGCAGCTTAAGTAGCGGGGGTTCCACCTACGAGCAGTTCTTC

j_gene: TRBJ2-7
abundance: many
d_gene: TRBD2
v_gene: TRBV6-5
CDR3aa: CASSYSRPSGAYEQYF
CDR3nt: TGTGCCAGCAGTTACTCCCGCCCTAGCGGGGCCTACGAGCAGTACTTC

j_gene: TRBJ2-1
abundance: NA
d_gene: TRBD1
v_gene: TRBV6-5
CDR3aa: CASSYGTGYNEQFF
CDR3nt: TGTGCCAGCAGTTACGGGACAGGATACAATGAGCAGTTCTTC

j_gene: TRBJ2-7
abundance: many
d_gene: NA
v_gene: TRBV5-6
CDR3aa: CASSFGLESYEQYF
CDR3nt: TGTGCCAGCAGCTTCGGCCTAGAGAGCTACGAGCAGTACTTC

j_gene: TRBJ1-1
abundance: NA
d_gene: NA
v_gene: TRBV9
CDR3aa: CASRHMGNTEASF
CDR3nt: TGTGCCAGCAGACACATGGGGAACACTGAAGCTTCCTTT

j_gene: TRBJ1-2
abundance: few
d_gene: NA
v_gene: TRBV29-1
CDR3aa: CSVEVADSNYGYTF
CDR3nt: TGCAGCGTTGAAGTCGCGGACTCCAACTATGGCTACACCTTC

j_gene: TRBJ2-7
abundance: NA
d_gene: TRBD2
v_gene: TRBV12-3/TRBV12-4
CDR3aa: CASSLTSGSNEQYF
CDR3nt: TGTGCCAGCAGTTTGACTAGCGGGAGCAACGAGCAGTACTTC

j_gene: TRBJ1-5
abundance: NA
d_gene: TRBD1
v_gene: TRBV6-1
CDR3aa: CASSEAGGRNQPQHF
CDR3nt: TGTGCCAGCAGTGAAGCAGGGGGCAGGAATCAGCCCCAGCATTTT

j_gene: TRBJ1-6
abundance: once
d_gene: NA
v_gene: TRBV19
CDR3aa: CASRLQVENSPLHF
CDR3nt: TGTGCCAGTAGACTACAGGTAGAAAATTCACCCCTCCACTTT

j_gene: TRBJ2-7
abundance: NA
d_gene: TRBD2
v_gene: TRBV7-9
CDR3aa: CASSDGTSGSYNEQYF
CDR3nt: TGTGCCAGCAGCGACGGGACTAGCGGGAGTTACAACGAGCAGTACTTC

j_gene: TRBJ1-5
abundance: NA
d_gene: TRBD1
v_gene: TRBV28
CDR3aa: CASSFGTGSGEPQHF
CDR3nt: TGTGCCAGCAGTTTCGGGACAGGGTCGGGTGAGCCCCAGCATTTT

j_gene: TRBJ2-7
abundance: many
d_gene: NA
v_gene: TRBV11-3
CDR3aa: CASSLGSDYEQYF
CDR3nt: TGTGCCAGCAGCTTAGGTTCAGACTACGAGCAGTACTTC

j_gene: TRBJ2-3
abundance: many
d_gene: NA
v_gene: TRBV7-2
CDR3aa: CASSSRGADTQYF
CDR3nt: TGTGCCAGCAGCTCGAGGGGAGCAGATACGCAGTATTTT

j_gene: TRBJ2-5
abundance: NA
d_gene: TRBD2
v_gene: TRBV20-1
CDR3aa: CSAGPGTSGGKTQYF
CDR3nt: TGCAGTGCTGGCCCCGGGACTAGCGGGGGAAAGACCCAGTACTTC

j_gene: TRBJ1-5
abundance: many
d_gene: NA
v_gene: TRBV12-3/TRBV12-4
CDR3aa: CASSLDEGVNQPQHF
CDR3nt: TGTGCCAGCAGTTTAGATGAGGGGGTGAATCAGCCCCAGCATTTT

j_gene: TRBJ2-5
abundance: many
d_gene: NA
v_gene: TRBV7-2
CDR3aa: CASHTFQGETQYF
CDR3nt: TGTGCCAGCCACACATTTCAGGGGGAGACCCAGTACTTC

j_gene: TRBJ2-7
abundance: few
d_gene: NA
v_gene: TRBV2
CDR3aa: CASCRSAISYEQYF
CDR3nt: TGTGCCAGCTGTCGGTCCGCGATCTCCTACGAGCAGTACTTC

j_gene: TRBJ1-5
abundance: NA
d_gene: NA
v_gene: TRBV20-1
CDR3aa: CSAIETSGRRVETQHF
CDR3nt: TGCAGTGCTATAGAGACTAGCGGGAGGAGGGTGGAGACCCAGCATTTT

j_gene: TRBJ1-1
abundance: many
d_gene: TRBD1
v_gene: TRBV20-1
CDR3aa: CSARGTGIEAFF
CDR3nt: TGCAGTGCTAGGGGGACAGGGATTGAAGCTTTCTTT

j_gene: TRBJ2-7
abundance: NA
d_gene: NA
v_gene: TRBV20-1
CDR3aa: CSASMGGGGLYEQYF
CDR3nt: TGCAGTGCTAGTATGGGAGGGGGGGGGTTATACGAGCAGTACTTC

j_gene: TRBJ2-7
abundance: NA
d_gene: NA
v_gene: TRBV10-3
CDR3aa: CAISEKTGSWTSSYEQYF
CDR3nt: TGTGCCATCAGTGAGAAAACAGGGTCGTGGACTAGTTCCTACGAGCAGTACTTC

j_gene: TRBJ1-4
abundance: NA
d_gene: TRBD1
v_gene: TRBV19
CDR3aa: CASRQGNEKLFF
CDR3nt: TGTGCCAGTAGACAGGGGAACGAAAAACTGTTTTTT

j_gene: TRBJ2-1
abundance: many
d_gene: NA
v_gene: TRBV19
CDR3aa: CASSALRGSGFNEQFF
CDR3nt: TGTGCCAGTAGTGCGCTTCGGGGGTCGGGGTTCAATGAGCAGTTCTTC

j_gene: TRBJ2-3
abundance: NA
d_gene: NA
v_gene: TRBV28
CDR3aa: CASSFRGVGTDTQYF
CDR3nt: TGTGCCAGCAGTTTCCGAGGGGTGGGCACAGATACGCAGTATTTT

j_gene: TRBJ2-7
abundance: many
d_gene: TRBD2
v_gene: TRBV20-1
CDR3aa: CSAHLPIAGGPSSYEQYF
CDR3nt: TGCAGTGCCCACCTTCCCATAGCGGGAGGGCCCTCGTCCTACGAGCAGTACTTC

j_gene: TRBJ2-7
abundance: many
d_gene: TRBD2
v_gene: TRBV19
CDR3aa: CASSMGLAGLYEQYF
CDR3nt: TGTGCCAGTAGTATGGGACTAGCGGGACTCTACGAGCAGTACTTC

j_gene: TRBJ2-1
abundance: NA
d_gene: NA
v_gene: TRBV12-3/TRBV12-4
CDR3aa: CASTSLVSYEQFF
CDR3nt: TGTGCCAGCACCTCACTGGTTTCCTATGAGCAGTTCTTC